The 22 T cell receptor beta chains below were found in one sample sequenced in a study of Graves' ophthalmopathy and Graves' hyperthyroidism. Amplification targeted the TCR beta CDR3 regions, with RNA transcripts as the source material. HTBI primers primed a first-round RT-PCR, and a second-round multiplex PCR followed. From the multiplex PCR reads, TCRdb called clonotypes with MiXCR, one entry per CDR3 protein. Here the sample spans about 740,000 distinct CDR3 sequences, about 44% being singletons. The sequenced material came from peripheral blood. All receptors derive from an adult man with Graves' ophthalmopathy.

In this sample, this clonotype turned up a few times. The rearrangement uses TRBV15 and TRBJ1-2; D perhaps matches TRBD1 (5 bases). Germline V gene sequence: CDR1 LNHNV, CDR2 YYDKDF (reference sequence). The ends were cut back, 10 bases at V and 7 bases at J, with 19 bases in the middle. The CDR3 has 13 residues. The CDR3 DNA follows: TGTGCCAGCAGTTTCAGGGCCCGTGGTGGCTACACCTTC. Amino acids: CASSFRARGGYTF.

This clonotype showed up just a few times. The V gene is TRBV5-1, the J gene TRBJ1-4; no reliable D call. Germline CDR1 and CDR2: SGHRS and YFSETQ. CDR3 length equals 16 residues. Trimming stripped 0 bases from V and 7 bases from J, with 16 bases between. CDR3 protein: CASSLAPEGGSEKLFF. The DNA for the CDR3 is TGCGCCAGCAGCTTGGCCCCAGAGGGTGGGAGTGAAAAACTGTTTTTT. Filled out from reference TRBV5-1 and TRBJ1-4, the complete variable domain reads KAGVTQTPRYLIKTRGQQVTLSCSPISGHRSVSWYQQTPGQGLQFLFEYFSETQRNKGNFPGRFSGRQFSNSRSEMNVSTLELGDSALYLCASSLAPEGGSEKLFFGSGTQLSVL.

This clonotype showed up many times. The gene calls are TRBV20-1 and TRBJ1-5, with a possible D match to TRBD1 (6 bases). Germline loops: CDR1 DFQATT, CDR2 SNEGSKA (reference sequence). This CDR3 has 16 amino acids. Trimming removed 5 bases at V and 2 bases at J, with 19 bases between. The CDR3 nucleotides read TGCAGTGCTGGGAGGGACACTTCGTCCGGCAATCAGCCCCAGCATTTT. Translated, it gives CSAGRDTSSGNQPQHF.

The V and J genes are TRBV6-1 and TRBJ2-7; 7 nucleotides agree with TRBD1. The CDR3 consists of 14 residues. The germline gives CDR1 MNHNS, CDR2 SASEGT. The trim removed 6 bases at V and 4 bases at J, leaving 9 bases unmatched. The DNA for the CDR3 is TGTGCCAGCAGAGATTACAGGGGTGGGTACGAGCAGTACTTC. Amino acid sequence: CASRDYRGGYEQYF.

This clonotype has ten or more counts. V usage is TRBV19 and J usage is TRBJ1-1, with a possible D match to TRBD1 (5 bases). CDR1 and CDR2 (germline): LNHDA, SQIVND (reference sequence). This CDR3 is 13 amino acids long. With 1 base removed from V and 4 bases from J, the gap between germline ends came to 7 bases. CDR3 sequence reads: CASSIVGGTEAFF. The CDR3 DNA sequence: TGTGCCAGTAGTATAGTGGGGGGCACTGAAGCTTTCTTT.

The chain links TRBV6-1 to TRBJ2-5; 10 bases line up with TRBD1. CDR3 size: 15 residues. The trim removed 6 bases at V and 5 bases at J, leaving 9 bases unmatched. Germline V lookup: CDR1 MNHNS, CDR2 SASEGT. In DNA form, the CDR3 reads TGTGCCAGCAGAGTACTGACAGGGGGCTACGAGACCCAGTACTTC. Encoded protein: CASRVLTGGYETQYF.

Only one count was recorded for this clonotype. A read error may produce the germline difference seen at one junction end. The chain links TRBV13 to TRBJ2-6; 7 nucleotides agree with TRBD1. CDR3 length: 16 amino acids. Germline-derived CDR1 and CDR2 are PRHDT and FYEKMQ (reference sequence). CDR3 region: CAGSLVQGTGANVLTF. The CDR3 coding sequence is TGTGCCGGCAGCTTAGTACAGGGGACTGGGGCCAACGTCCTGACTTTC.

This chain links TRBV29-1 with TRBJ1-5, with 9 bases identical to TRBD1. Germline lookup yields CDR1 SQVTM and CDR2 ANQGSEA. This CDR3 has 11 residues. V lost 6 bases to trimming and J lost 14 bases; unmatched junction nucleotides: 8. The CDR3 reads CSVGRQGDEHF. The CDR3 DNA sequence: TGCAGCGTGGGGAGACAGGGGGACGAGCATTTT.

This clonotype was seen more than once but under ten times. This rearrangement joins TRBV7-9 to TRBJ2-7, with 9 bases lining up with TRBD1. Per germline, CDR1 SEHNR and CDR2 FQNEAQ (reference sequence). Unmatched junction bases numbered 9, after V lost 6 bases and J lost 0 bases. The CDR3 length is 16 residues. DNA of the CDR3: TGTGCCAGCAGACCCTCTCCGGGACAGGGCTCCTACGAGCAGTACTTC. Protein: CASRPSPGQGSYEQYF. Looking up the rest from reference TRBV7-9 and TRBJ2-7 gives the full variable domain: DTGVSQNPRHKITKRGQNVTFRCDPISEHNRLYWYRQTLGQGPEFLTYFQNEAQLEKSRLLSDRFSAERPKGSFSTLEIQRTEQGDSAMYLCASRPSPGQGSYEQYFGPGTRLTVT.

The chain recombines TRBV29-1 with TRBJ1-1, with D tentatively TRBD1 (5 bases). Trimming cost V 8 bases and J 11 bases, with 18 bases left between them. The CDR3 consists of 11 residues. CDR1 is SQVTM, CDR2 ANQGSEA, per germline. CDR3 nucleotide sequence: TGCAGCATTCGCTCACAGGCTGGGGCTTTCTTT. Its protein is CSIRSQAGAFF. Supplemented by reference TRBV29-1 and TRBJ1-1, the full variable domain reads SAVISQKPSRDICQRGTSLTIQCQVDSQVTMMFWYRQQPGQSLTLIATANQGSEATYESGFVIDKFPISRPNLTFSTLTVSNMSPEDSSIYLCSIRSQAGAFFGQGTRLTVV.

This clonotype was found many times. This chain uses TRBV10-3 with TRBJ1-1, with a weak D call TRBD1 (6 bases). The ends were cut back, 10 bases at V and 1 base at J, with 10 bases in the middle. The CDR3 has 12 amino acids. Germline V gene lookup returns CDR1 ENHRY and CDR2 SYGVKD. CDR3: CATGGQNTEAFF. The CDR3 DNA is TGTGCCACCGGGGGACAGAACACTGAAGCTTTCTTT.

This clonotype was recorded many times. The rearrangement uses TRBV2 and TRBJ1-2; D might be TRBD1 (5 bases). The germline V and J ends were trimmed by 6 bases and 6 bases, with 5 bases remaining between them. The CDR3 is 10 amino acids. Germline loops: CDR1 SNHLY, CDR2 FYNNEI. In DNA form, the CDR3 reads TGTGCCAGCAGGGGGGATGGCTACACCTTC. It specifies CASRGDGYTF.

The chain employs TRBV2 and TRBJ2-7, with TRBD1 matching 10 bases. The CDR3 extends over 15 amino acids. With V trimmed by 8 bases and J by 3 bases, 10 bases remained unmatched. Germline lookup yields CDR1 SNHLY and CDR2 FYNNEI. CDR3 DNA sequence: TGTGCCAGCCTCCGAGAAGGACAGGGGGGCTACGAGCAGTACTTC. Translated, it gives CASLREGQGGYEQYF.

The table lists this clonotype with a few counts. The chain recombines TRBV11-2 with TRBJ2-5; possibly TRBD1 for D (6 bases). V lost 4 bases and J 4 bases, leaving 16 bases between the germline ends. Germline-derived CDR1 and CDR2 are SGHAT and FQNNGV. The CDR3 length is 15 residues. The CDR3 protein is CASSSYREAGETQYF. DNA of the CDR3: TGTGCCAGCAGCTCTTACAGGGAAGCTGGAGAGACCCAGTACTTC. Variable domain in full (rest from reference TRBV11-2 and TRBJ2-5): EAGVAQSPRYKIIEKRQSVAFWCNPISGHATLYWYQQILGQGPKLLIQFQNNGVVDDSQLPKDRFSAERLKGVDSTLKIQPAKLEDSAVYLCASSSYREAGETQYFGPGTRLLVL.

The J gene is TRBJ2-7, the V gene TRBV20-1; TRBD1 matches at 11 bases. The CDR3 is 15 residues long. Germline V gene sequence: CDR1 DFQATT, CDR2 SNEGSKA (reference sequence). Trimming cost V 5 bases and J 5 bases; bases outside gene matches: 11. The CDR3 protein is CSAHIGQGAPDEQYF. CDR3 in DNA: TGCAGTGCTCACATCGGACAGGGGGCTCCCGACGAGCAGTACTTC.

In this sample, this clonotype turned up many times. The chain links TRBV10-3 to TRBJ1-1, with unresolved D. Trimming removed 3 bases from V and 5 bases from J, with 19 bases in between. Looked up from germline, CDR1 is ENHRY and CDR2 is SYGVKD. The CDR3 has 16 residues. The CDR3 region is CAISDGPPGLGTEAFF. The CDR3, as DNA: TGTGCCATCAGTGATGGGCCCCCAGGCCTGGGTACTGAAGCTTTCTTT.

J is TRBJ2-5 and V is TRBV20-1; D is ambiguous. The V and J ends lost 1 base and 4 bases respectively, with 10 bases between them. Germline CDR1 DFQATT, CDR2 SNEGSKA (reference sequence). The CDR3 loop spans 13 amino acids. In DNA form, the CDR3 reads TGCAGTGCTAGAGGTCCAGTCGGAGAGACCCAGTACTTC. It encodes CSARGPVGETQYF.

This clonotype was detected a few times. The junction differs from germline at one of its ends, possibly a read error. This sequence joins TRBV7-7 and TRBJ2-3, with D tentatively TRBD2 (6 bases). This CDR3 has 15 amino acids. The germline gives CDR1 SSHAT, CDR2 FNYEAQ (reference sequence). The CDR3 loop reads CASSLRGFETDTQYF. Here the CDR3 DNA reads TGTGCTAGCAGCCTGCGGGGATTCGAGACAGATACGCAGTATTTT.

There are many counts of this clonotype. V gene TRBV5-6 combines with J gene TRBJ2-7; D remains unclear. The V and J ends lost 5 bases and 4 bases respectively, with 7 bases between them. The germline gives CDR1 SGHDT, CDR2 YYEEEE. CDR3 length: 11 residues. CDR3 loop: CASSLRYEQYF. CDR3 DNA: TGTGCCAGCAGTCTTCGTTACGAGCAGTACTTC.

In its sample, this clonotype was seen many times. The J gene is TRBJ1-5, the V gene TRBV10-3, with unresolved D. CDR1 is ENHRY and CDR2 is SYGVKD in the germline V gene. Trimming took off 0 bases at V and 8 bases at J, with 11 bases between the two ends. This CDR3 has 14 residues. CDR3 loop: CAISESRAAEPQHF. CDR3 DNA: TGTGCCATCAGTGAGTCTCGGGCGGCAGAGCCCCAGCATTTT.

CDR3 sequence (DNA): TGTGCTAGTGGTTTTGGCCTCGGGGGCTACACCTTC. This codes for CASGFGLGGYTF. This rearrangement joins TRBV12-5 to TRBJ1-2; D is unclear. The CDR3 runs 12 residues. Between the trimmed V and J ends, which lost 3 bases and 8 bases, there was a span of 10 bases. Germline V CDR1 and CDR2: LGHNT, FRNRAP.

Concerning this clonotype: The junction differs from germline at one of its ends, possibly a read error. This chain links TRBV5-4 with TRBJ2-7; TRBD1 is a possible D gene (5 bases). CDR1 and CDR2 (germline): SGHNT, YYREEE (reference sequence). This CDR3 has 12 residues. CDR3 residues: CASTKGVYEQYF. As DNA, the CDR3 is TGCGCCAGCACAAAAGGGGTGTACGAGCAGTACTTC.